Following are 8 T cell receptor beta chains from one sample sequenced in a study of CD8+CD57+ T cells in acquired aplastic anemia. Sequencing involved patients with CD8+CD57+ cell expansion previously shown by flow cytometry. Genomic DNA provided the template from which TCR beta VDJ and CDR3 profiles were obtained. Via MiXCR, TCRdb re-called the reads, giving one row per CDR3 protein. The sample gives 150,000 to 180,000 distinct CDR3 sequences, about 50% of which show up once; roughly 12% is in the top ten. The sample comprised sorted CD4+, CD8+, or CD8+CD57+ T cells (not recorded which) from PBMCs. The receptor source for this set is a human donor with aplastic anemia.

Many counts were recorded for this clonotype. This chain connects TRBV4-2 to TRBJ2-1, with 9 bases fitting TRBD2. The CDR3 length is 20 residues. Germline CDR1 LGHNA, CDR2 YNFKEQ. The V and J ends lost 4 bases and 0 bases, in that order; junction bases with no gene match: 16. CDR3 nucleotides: TGTGCCAGCAGCCGCCGCGCTATTGCTAGCGGGGAGAGCTCCTACAATGAGCAGTTCTTC. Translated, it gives CASSRRAIASGESSYNEQFF.

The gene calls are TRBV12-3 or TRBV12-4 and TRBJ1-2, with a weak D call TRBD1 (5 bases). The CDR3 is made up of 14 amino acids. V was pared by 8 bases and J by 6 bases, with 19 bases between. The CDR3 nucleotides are TGTGCCAGCTCACCGGGGACGGGGGGAAATGGCTACACCTTC. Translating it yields CASSPGTGGNGYTF.

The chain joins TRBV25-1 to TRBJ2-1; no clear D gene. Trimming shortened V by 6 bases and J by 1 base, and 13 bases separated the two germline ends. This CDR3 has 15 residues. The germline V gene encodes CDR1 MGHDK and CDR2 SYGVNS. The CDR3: CASSFRARSYNEQFF. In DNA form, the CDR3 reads TGTGCCAGCAGCTTCCGAGCTAGGTCCTACAATGAGCAGTTCTTC.

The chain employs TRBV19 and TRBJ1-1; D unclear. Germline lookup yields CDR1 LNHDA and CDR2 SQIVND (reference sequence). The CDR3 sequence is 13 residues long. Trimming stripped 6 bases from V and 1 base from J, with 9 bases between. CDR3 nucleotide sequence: TGTGCCAGTAGCAGAACAGCGAACACTGAAGCTTTCTTT. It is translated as CASSRTANTEAFF.

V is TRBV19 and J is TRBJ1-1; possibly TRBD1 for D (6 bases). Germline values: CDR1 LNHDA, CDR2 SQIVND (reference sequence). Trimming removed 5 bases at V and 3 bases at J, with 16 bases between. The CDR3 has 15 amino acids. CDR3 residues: CASSGQLPWDTEAFF. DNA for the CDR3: TGTGCCAGTAGTGGACAGCTCCCCTGGGACACTGAAGCTTTCTTT.

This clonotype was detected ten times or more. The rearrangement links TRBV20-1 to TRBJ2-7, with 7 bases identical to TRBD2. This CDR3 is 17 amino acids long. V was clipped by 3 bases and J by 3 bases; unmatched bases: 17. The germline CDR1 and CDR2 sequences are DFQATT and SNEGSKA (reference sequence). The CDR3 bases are TGCAGTGCTAGGGGGAGGGAGAAAAGTTGGCTGAACTACGAGCAGTACTTC. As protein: CSARGREKSWLNYEQYF.

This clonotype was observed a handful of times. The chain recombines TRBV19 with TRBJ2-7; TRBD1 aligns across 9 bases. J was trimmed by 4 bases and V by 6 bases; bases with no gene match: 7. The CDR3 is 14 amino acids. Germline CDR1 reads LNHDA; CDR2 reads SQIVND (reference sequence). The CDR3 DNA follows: TGTGCCAGTAGCTCGGGACAGGGAGGGTACGAGCAGTACTTC. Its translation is CASSSGQGGYEQYF.

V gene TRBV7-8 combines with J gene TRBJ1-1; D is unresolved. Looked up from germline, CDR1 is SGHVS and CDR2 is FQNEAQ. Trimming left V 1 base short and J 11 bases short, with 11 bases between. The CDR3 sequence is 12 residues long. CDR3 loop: CASSLVGGGAFF. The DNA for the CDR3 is TGTGCCAGCAGCTTAGTTGGAGGCGGCGCTTTCTTT.